This T cell receptor beta chain was identified in a study of blood T cell repertoires in COVID-19. In the study overall: In each case, the material was cDNA or gDNA derived from T cells, B-cell-depleted T cells, or PBMCs.

Germline values: CDR1 LNHDA, CDR2 SQIVND (reference sequence). The CDR3 consists of 15 residues. Trimming removed 4 bases from V and 7 bases from J; junction bases left unmatched: 3. In the original analysis: Amplification of reference gene primers provided the estimated nucleated cell counts. The protocol was immunoSEQ multiplex PCR, while the TCRdb copy is restricted to in-frame clones and leaves out a portion. The V and J calls and the clone size are those of that table, but D and trimming were determined from the DNA. In the table there are 150,000 to 200,000 clones, about 88% of which are singletons. Study members were between about 18 and 95 years old and lived in approximately 25 US regions. Clinical histories supplied by participants themselves formed the basis of cohort assignment.

V usage is TRBV19 and J usage is TRBJ2-1, with TRBD2 identical over 14 bases. This receptor was taken from a human donor with acute COVID-19. The donor label of this sample is uncertain. Sequencing was done on a sample of PBMCs or T cells enriched from blood (not recorded which). This CDR3 is CASSTGLAGANEQFF. CDR3 sequence (DNA): TGTGCCAGTAGTACGGGACTAGCGGGGGCGAATGAGCAGTTCTTC.